The 3 T cell receptor beta chains presented below share a single source sample, sequenced in a study of T cells in narcolepsy. Using immunoSEQ multiplex PCR, the repertoire was profiled, and TCRdb retains in-frame clones only, with some absent. Among around 22,000 clones listed, about 81% were seen once. Source material: memory (CD45RA-) CD4+ T cells from blood. The receptors were sampled from a human donor in good health.

The rearrangement links TRBV5-4 to TRBJ2-5, with D tentatively TRBD1 (6 bases). The CDR3 length is 16 residues. V was cut by 0 bases and J by 0 bases, with 12 bases left in between. Germline-derived CDR1 and CDR2 are SGHNT and YYREEE (reference sequence). The CDR3 loop is CASSLGTVLYQETQYF. The CDR3 DNA is TGTGCCAGCAGCTTGGGGACAGTTTTGTACCAAGAGACCCAGTACTTC.

This chain links TRBV7-9 with TRBJ2-1; possible D gene TRBD2, 6 bases. The V gene's germline CDR1 is SEHNR and CDR2 FQNEAQ (reference sequence). This CDR3 comprises 15 residues. The V end was cut by 7 bases, the J end by 4 bases, with 17 bases between. The CDR3 loop reads CASTPTSERYNEQFF. The CDR3 DNA is TGTGCCAGCACCCCGACTAGTGAGAGGTACAATGAGCAGTTCTTC.

The rearrangement joins TRBV5-1 to TRBJ2-2, with 11 bases fitting TRBD1. The CDR3 covers 19 residues. J gave up 0 bases and V 4 bases, and 11 bases lay outside the gene matches. The germline V gene has CDR1 SGHRS and CDR2 YFSETQ. CDR3 residues: CASSIWTGGTPANTGELFF. CDR3 DNA: TGCGCCAGCAGCATATGGACAGGGGGCACCCCCGCGAACACCGGGGAGCTGTTTTTT.